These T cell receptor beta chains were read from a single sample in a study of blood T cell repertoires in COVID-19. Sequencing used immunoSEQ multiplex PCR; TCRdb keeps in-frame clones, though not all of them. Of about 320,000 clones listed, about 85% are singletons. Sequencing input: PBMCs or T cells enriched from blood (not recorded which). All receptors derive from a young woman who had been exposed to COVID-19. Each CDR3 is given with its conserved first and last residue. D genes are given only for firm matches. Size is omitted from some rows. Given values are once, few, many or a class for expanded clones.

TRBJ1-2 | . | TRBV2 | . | TGTGCCAGCAGCGGCGGACAGTTGGTAACTTATTATGGCTACACCTTC | CASSGGQLVTYYGYTF
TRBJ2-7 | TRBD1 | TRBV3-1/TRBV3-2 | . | TGTGCCAGCAGCCCCCGGACAGGGATCGGCGAGCAGTACTTC | CASSPRTGIGEQYF
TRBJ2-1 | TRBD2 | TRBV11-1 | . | TGTGCCAGCAGCTTAGCGGGCGGGGGGGCGCTTAATGAGCAGTTCTTC | CASSLAGGGALNEQFF
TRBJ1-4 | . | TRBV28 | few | TGTGCCAGCAGACAGAGTAATGAAAAACTGTTTTTT | CASRQSNEKLFF
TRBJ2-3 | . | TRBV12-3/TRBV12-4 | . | TGTGCCAGCAGTTTAACAGGGTCAGATACGCAGTATTTT | CASSLTGSDTQYF
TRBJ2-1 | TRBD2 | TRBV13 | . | TGTGCCAGCAGCCTTAGCGGGAATAATGAGCAGTTCTTC | CASSLSGNNEQFF
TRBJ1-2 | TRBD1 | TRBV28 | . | TGTGCCAGCAGTTTAAGGCTGACAGGGCCCCTGGGCTATGGCTACACCTTC | CASSLRLTGPLGYGYTF
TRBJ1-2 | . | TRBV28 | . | TGTGCCAGCAGTTCCCAAGGGGGGGATGGCTACACCTTC | CASSSQGGDGYTF
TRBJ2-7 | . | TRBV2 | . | TGTGCCAGCAGTGAATCCCCTAGTTACGAGCAGTACTTC | CASSESPSYEQYF
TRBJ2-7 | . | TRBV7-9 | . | TGTGCCAGCAGCTTGTCTTTAGGACTCGAGTACGAGCAGTACTTC | CASSLSLGLEYEQYF
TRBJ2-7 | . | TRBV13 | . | TGTGCCAGCAGCTCGACCCCTTACGGAGGTTTGGTGGAGCAGTACTTC | CASSSTPYGGLVEQYF
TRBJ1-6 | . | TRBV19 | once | TGTGCCAGTAGTAAAGGGGCAGAGAACTCCTATAATTCACCCCTCCACTTT | CASSKGAENSYNSPLHF
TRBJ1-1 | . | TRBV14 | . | TGTGCCAGCAGCCTGACAGCGAACACTGAAGCTTTCTTT | CASSLTANTEAFF
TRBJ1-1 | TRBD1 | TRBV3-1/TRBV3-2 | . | TGTGCCAGCAGCCAAGTAATAAGATACCCTCGACAGGGGGCCGGGGACACTGAAGCTTTCTTT | CASSQVIRYPRQGAGDTEAFF
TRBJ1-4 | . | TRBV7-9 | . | TGTGCCAGCAGCTTAGGTACCAGGGCAACTAATGAAAAACTGTTTTTT | CASSLGTRATNEKLFF
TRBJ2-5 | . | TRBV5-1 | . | TGCGCCAGCAGCTTGGTACAGGGTGGGGAGACCCAGTACTTC | CASSLVQGGETQYF